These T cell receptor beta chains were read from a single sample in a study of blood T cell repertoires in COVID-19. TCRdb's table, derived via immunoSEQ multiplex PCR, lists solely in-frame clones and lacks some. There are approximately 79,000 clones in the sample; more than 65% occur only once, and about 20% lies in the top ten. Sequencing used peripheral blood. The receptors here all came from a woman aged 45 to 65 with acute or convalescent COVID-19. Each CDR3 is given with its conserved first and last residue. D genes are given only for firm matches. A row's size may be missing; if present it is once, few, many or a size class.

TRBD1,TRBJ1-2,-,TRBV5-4,TGTGCCAGCAGCTTGGCCGGCCAGGGGGATGGCTACACCTTC,CASSLAGQGDGYTF
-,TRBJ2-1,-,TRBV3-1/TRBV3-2,TGTGCCAGCAGCCAAGGGCAGGGGTTCGGGGAGCGGTTCTTC,CASSQGQGFGERFF
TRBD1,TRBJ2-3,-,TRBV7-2,TGTGCCAGCAGCTCTCGCCCCCAGGGGGTCACAGATACGCAGTATTTT,CASSSRPQGVTDTQYF
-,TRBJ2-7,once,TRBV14,TGTGCCAGCAGCCAAGTGGGCACTTCCAAACCGGGGGAGCAGTACTTC,CASSQVGTSKPGEQYF
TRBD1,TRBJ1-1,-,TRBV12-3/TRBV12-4,TGTGCCAGCACCCTCAGGGGGCCCACTGAAGCTTTCTTT,CASTLRGPTEAFF
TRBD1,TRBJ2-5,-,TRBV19,TGTGCCAGTAGTCCTTGGACAGGGGCCCGGGAGACCCAGTACTTC,CASSPWTGARETQYF
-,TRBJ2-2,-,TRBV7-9,TGTGCCAGCAGCAAAACGGGGCAAGCGGGTAACACCGGGGAGCTGTTTTTT,CASSKTGQAGNTGELFF
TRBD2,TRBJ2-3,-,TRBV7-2,TGTGCCAGCAGCTTACGGGGGCGCGGGGGGACAGATACGCAGTATTTT,CASSLRGRGGTDTQYF
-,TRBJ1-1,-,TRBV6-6,TGTGCCAGCAGGGACCGGGGGTCCACTGAAGCTTTCTTT,CASRDRGSTEAFF
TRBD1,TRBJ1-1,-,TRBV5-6,TGTGCCAGCAGCTTGGGGGACAGGGAAAGGAACACTGAAGCTTTCTTT,CASSLGDRERNTEAFF
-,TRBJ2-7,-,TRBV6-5,TGTGCCAGCAGTTACACCTCTACAGTACTCTACGAGCAGTACTTC,CASSYTSTVLYEQYF
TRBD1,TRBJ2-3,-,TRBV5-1,TGCGCCAGCAGCGGGAGACAGGGGGCAGATACGCAGTATTTT,CASSGRQGADTQYF
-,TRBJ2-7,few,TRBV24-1,TGTGCCACCAGTGATTTACCCCCTAGAAACGAGCAGTACTTC,CATSDLPPRNEQYF
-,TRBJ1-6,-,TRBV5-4,TGTGCCAGCAGCCGGCAGGGGAACTCCTATAATTCACCCCTCCACTTT,CASSRQGNSYNSPLHF
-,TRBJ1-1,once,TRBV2,TGTGCCAGCAGAGCCCAGGGGAACACTGAAGCTTTCTTT,CASRAQGNTEAFF
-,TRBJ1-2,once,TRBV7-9,TGTGCCAGCACCGGGGGGGACTATGGCTACACCTTC,CASTGGDYGYTF
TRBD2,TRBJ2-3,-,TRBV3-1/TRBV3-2,TGTGCCAGCAGCAAACACAGGACTAGCGGATCAGATACGCAGTATTTT,CASSKHRTSGSDTQYF
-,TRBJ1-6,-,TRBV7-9,TGTGCCAGCAGCTTAGCGGGCGGGGGGTCACCCCTCCACTTT,CASSLAGGGSPLHF
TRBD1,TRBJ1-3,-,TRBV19,TGTGCCAGTAGTAGACAGGGCCACTCTGGAAACACCATATATTTT,CASSRQGHSGNTIYF
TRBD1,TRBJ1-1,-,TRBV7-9,TGTGCCAGCAGCTTGGGAGGAGGGGGCAGAAACACTGAAGCTTTCTTT,CASSLGGGGRNTEAFF
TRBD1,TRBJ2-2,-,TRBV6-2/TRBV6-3,TGTGCCAGCAGTGTACAGGGGCCGGGCACCGGGGAGCTGTTTTTT,CASSVQGPGTGELFF
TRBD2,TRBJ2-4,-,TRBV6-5,TGTGCCAGCAGTCCAATAGCGGGGGCTAAAAACATTCAGTACTTC,CASSPIAGAKNIQYF
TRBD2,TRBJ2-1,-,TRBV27,TGTGCCAGCGGACCACGACCGGGACTAGTATGGGCCAATGAGCAGTTCTTC,CASGPRPGLVWANEQFF
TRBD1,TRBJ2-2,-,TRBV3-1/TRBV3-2,TGTGCCAGCAGCAGACAGGGAAGCGGGGAGCTGTTTTTT,CASSRQGSGELFF
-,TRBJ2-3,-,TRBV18,TGTGCCAGCTCACCCGTCCGTCAGGGTGGAGATACGCAGTATTTT,CASSPVRQGGDTQYF
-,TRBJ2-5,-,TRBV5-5,TGTGCCAGCACCACACGGCCAGGGGAGACCCAGTACTTC,CASTTRPGETQYF
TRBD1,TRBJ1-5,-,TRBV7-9,TGTGCCAGCAGCGCTTCCGGGACAGTCAAGGGCCAGCCCCAGCATTTT,CASSASGTVKGQPQHF
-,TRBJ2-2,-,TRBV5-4,TGTGCCAGCAGCTTAGGCAGCGGTTCGGCCGGGGAGCTGTTTTTT,CASSLGSGSAGELFF
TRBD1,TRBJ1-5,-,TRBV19,TGTGCCAGTAGTAAGGGACAGGGCGACAATCAGCCCCAGCATTTT,CASSKGQGDNQPQHF
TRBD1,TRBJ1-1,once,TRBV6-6,TGTGCCAGCAGCCTTCTGACAGGGGGGACAGCTTTCTTT,CASSLLTGGTAFF
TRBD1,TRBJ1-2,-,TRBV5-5,TGTGCCAGCAGCTCGGACAGGGGGCCCTATGGCTACACCTTC,CASSSDRGPYGYTF
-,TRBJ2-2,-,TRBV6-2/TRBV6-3,TGTGCCAGCAGTAGGAGGGGGGAGGGCCGGACCGGGGAGCTGTTTTTT,CASSRRGEGRTGELFF
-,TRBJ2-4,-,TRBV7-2,TGTGCCAGCAGCTCGACTCTGGCCAAAAACATTCAGTACTTC,CASSSTLAKNIQYF
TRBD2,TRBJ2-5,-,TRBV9,TGTGCCAGCAGCGAGACTAGCGGGGGCCAAGAGACCCAGTACTTC,CASSETSGGQETQYF
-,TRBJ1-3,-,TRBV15,TGTGCCACCTCGGACAATATTGTCCGTGGAAACACCATATATTTT,CATSDNIVRGNTIYF
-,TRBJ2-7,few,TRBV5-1,TGCGCCAGCAGCTTGCAGGGAAACGCCTACGAGCAGTACTTC,CASSLQGNAYEQYF
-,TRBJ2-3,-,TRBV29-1,TGCAGCGCAACGGGGTCCACAGATACGCAGTATTTT,CSATGSTDTQYF
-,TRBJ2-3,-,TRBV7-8,TGTGCCAGCAGCTATGGGAGAGCCCAAGATACGCAGTATTTT,CASSYGRAQDTQYF
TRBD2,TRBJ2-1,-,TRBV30,TGTGCCTGGAGTGTGTTAGCGGGGTTCGATGAGCAGTTCTTC,CAWSVLAGFDEQFF
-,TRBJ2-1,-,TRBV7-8,TGTGCCAGCAGCTTAGGCCGATGGCAGTTGGCGCAGTTCTTC,CASSLGRWQLAQFF
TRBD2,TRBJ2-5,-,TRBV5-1,TGCGCCAGCAGCTCCTTGGGGCGGGGGGCCCAAGAGACCCAGTACTTC,CASSSLGRGAQETQYF
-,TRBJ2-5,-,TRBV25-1,TGTGCCAGCAGTGAGGTAGGGGACTCGGACCAAGAGACCCAGTACTTC,CASSEVGDSDQETQYF
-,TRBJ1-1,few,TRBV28,TGTGCCAGCGCTATGAACACTGAAGCTTTCTTT,CASAMNTEAFF
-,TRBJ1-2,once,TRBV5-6,TGTGCCAGCAGCCCGGGCGGGCTCGGACTGGGAAGTGGCTACACCTTC,CASSPGGLGLGSGYTF
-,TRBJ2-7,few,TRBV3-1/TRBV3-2,TGTGCCAGCAGCCAAGGTAGCCCCCTCGCCTACGAGCAGTACTTC,CASSQGSPLAYEQYF
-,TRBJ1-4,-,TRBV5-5,TGTGCCAGCAGCCGAATGGCCGATAATGAAAAACTGTTTTTT,CASSRMADNEKLFF
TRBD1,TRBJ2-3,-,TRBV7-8,TGTGCCAGCAGCTTAGGAGGGGACAGCGATACGCAGTATTTT,CASSLGGDSDTQYF
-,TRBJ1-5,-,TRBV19,TGTGCCAGTAGTTGGTCAGGATATAGCAATCAGCCCCAGCATTTT,CASSWSGYSNQPQHF